The 30 T cell receptor beta chains below were found in one sample sequenced in a study of T cells in Graves' hyperthyroidism and ophthalmopathy. Amplified TCR beta CDR3 regions came from RNA transcripts. TCR CDR3 underwent first-round RT-PCR with the HTBI primer set. TCRdb re-called the multiplex PCR reads with MiXCR, one entry per CDR3 protein. Among about 210,000 distinct CDR3 sequences listed, 15% to 20% were seen once. Sequenced: blood. Receptor source: a man aged 45-65 years with Graves' hyperthyroidism.

This clonotype has at least ten counts. The rearrangement uses TRBV6-5 and TRBJ2-5; 7 bases match TRBD2. There are 16 residues in the CDR3. Germline CDR1 MNHEY, CDR2 SVGAGI. V dropped 0 bases and J dropped 5; count of bases not matched to a gene: 9. Here the CDR3 reads CASSYSLGTIGETQYF. The DNA for the CDR3 is TGTGCCAGCAGTTACTCTTTAGGGACTATTGGCGAGACCCAGTACTTC.

The table lists this clonotype with a few counts. The rearrangement uses TRBV5-1 and TRBJ1-1; D ambiguous. The CDR3 is 13 amino acids. Trimming cost V 0 bases and J 11 bases, with 14 bases left between them. Germline CDR1 SGHRS, CDR2 YFSETQ. The CDR3 coding sequence is TGCGCCAGCAGCTTGGATCCGGGTACGTCGGCTTTCTTT. This gives the protein CASSLDPGTSAFF.

About this clonotype: The junction shows a germline mismatch at one end, possibly a read error. This chain uses TRBV30 with TRBJ1-4, with D possibly being TRBD1 (6 bases). Germline CDR1 reads GTSNPN; CDR2 reads SVGIG (reference sequence). This CDR3 has 15 amino acids. CDR3 in DNA: TGTGCCTGGACCCCTGGACAGTCACGAGGGGAAAAACTGGTTTTT. It encodes CAWTPGQSRGEKLVF. Together with reference TRBV30 and TRBJ1-4, the CDR3 gives the full variable domain: SQTIHQWPATLVQPVGSPLSLECTVEGTSNPNLYWYRQAAGRGLQLLFYSVGIGQISSEVPQNLSASRPQDRQFILSSKKLLLSDSGFYLCAWTPGQSRGEKLVFGSGTQLSVL.

There are many counts of this clonotype. The V call is TRBV6-1, the J call TRBJ2-3; D may be TRBD1 (5 bases). The V end was cut by 7 bases, the J end by 1 base, with 9 bases between. Germline CDR1 reads MNHNS; CDR2 reads SASEGT. This CDR3 spans 13 amino acids. The CDR3 loop is CASTSRGTDTQYF. The CDR3 nucleotides read TGTGCCAGCACCTCCAGGGGCACAGATACGCAGTATTTT.

This clonotype was detected many times. The chain employs TRBV28 and TRBJ2-7; tentatively, D is TRBD2 (6 bases). Germline lookup yields CDR1 MDHEN and CDR2 SYDVKM. The length of the CDR3 is 13 residues. V lost 7 bases to trimming and J lost 1 base, with 11 bases between them. CDR3 bases: TGTGCCAGCAACGGGACTCCTTCCTACGAGCAGTACTTC. This encodes CASNGTPSYEQYF.

At least ten counts were recorded for this clonotype. J is TRBJ2-5 and V is TRBV18, with D tentatively TRBD2 (5 bases). The V gene's germline CDR1 is KGHSH and CDR2 LQKENI. Trimming took off 4 bases at V and 5 bases at J, with 23 bases between the two ends. CDR3 size: 17 residues. The CDR3 DNA is TGTGCCAGCTCACGACGGTTGACTACTAGTGTCGCGGAGACCCAGTACTTC. Its translation is CASSRRLTTSVAETQYF.

This clonotype was observed many times. J is TRBJ1-6 and V is TRBV27, with a weak D call TRBD1 (5 bases). V was clipped by 5 bases and J by 4 bases, with 27 bases between them. The CDR3 length is 20 residues. Germline V gene sequence: CDR1 MNHEY, CDR2 SMNVEV (reference sequence). CDR3 DNA sequence: TGTGCCAGCAGTGGCTCCGGGCCGAGGGGTTCGACACGATATAATTCACCCCTCCACTTT. Protein: CASSGSGPRGSTRYNSPLHF.

This chain connects TRBV12-3 or TRBV12-4 to TRBJ2-4; D is undetermined. CDR3 size: 15 residues. Trimming took 1 base from V and 0 from J, leaving 7 bases between them. CDR3 nucleotide sequence: TGTGCCAGCAGTTTAGAAAGTCTAGCCAAAAACATTCAGTACTTC. Residues: CASSLESLAKNIQYF.

There are many counts of this clonotype. The V call is TRBV7-2, the J call TRBJ2-5, with 9 bases fitting TRBD2. CDR3 length: 15 amino acids. Germline values: CDR1 SGHTA, CDR2 FQGNSA. The trim removed 3 bases at V and 1 base at J, leaving 3 bases unmatched. The CDR3 loop is CASSFQAGGQETQYF. The CDR3 nucleotides read TGTGCCAGCAGCTTTCAAGCGGGGGGCCAAGAGACCCAGTACTTC.

This clonotype has at least ten counts. V gene TRBV12-3 or TRBV12-4 combines with J gene TRBJ1-5; D is perhaps TRBD1 (6 bases). The V and J ends lost 3 bases and 2 bases respectively, with 11 bases between them. CDR3 length: 15 residues. CDR3 in amino acids: CASSLGRGGNQPQHF. As DNA, the CDR3 is TGTGCCAGCAGTTTGGGCAGGGGCGGCAATCAGCCCCAGCATTTT.

The chain recombines TRBV28 with TRBJ1-2; no definite D call. The CDR3 contains 13 residues. Germline CDR1 MDHEN, CDR2 SYDVKM. V lost 2 bases, J lost 0 bases, and 4 bases lay in between. CDR3 residues: CASSLPANYGYTF. The CDR3 nucleotides are TGTGCCAGCAGTTTACCAGCTAACTATGGCTACACCTTC.

The chain is built from TRBV5-4 and TRBJ2-1; 14 positions agree with TRBD2. The CDR3 sequence is 15 residues long. The V and J ends lost 5 bases and 14 bases, in that order; junction bases with no gene match: 12. CDR1 and CDR2 from the germline V gene are SGHNT and YYREEE (reference sequence). DNA for the CDR3: TGTGCCAGCAGACCGGGGACTAGCGGGAGAGAGGATGAGTTCTTC. Protein: CASRPGTSGREDEFF. Full variable domain (rest looked up from reference TRBV5-4 and TRBJ2-1): ETGVTQSPTHLIKTRGQQVTLRCSSQSGHNTVSWYQQALGQGPQFIFQYYREEENGRGNFPPRFSGLQFPNYSSELNVNALELDDSALYLCASRPGTSGREDEFFGPGTRLTVL.

The chain is built from TRBV19 and TRBJ2-3, with TRBD2 matching 7 bases. The junction had 12 bases not matched to a gene; V was cut back by 4 bases and J by 2 bases. The CDR3 has 17 amino acids. CDR1 and CDR2 from the germline V gene are LNHDA and SQIVND (reference sequence). CDR3 in amino acids: CASSKTGLVGDTDTQYF. The CDR3 coding sequence is TGTGCCAGTAGTAAAACCGGACTAGTTGGAGACACAGATACGCAGTATTTT.

The J gene is TRBJ2-4, the V gene TRBV30, with D perhaps TRBD1 (5 bases). This CDR3 comprises 13 residues. The V gene lost 1 base and the J gene lost 5 bases, with 9 bases spanning the gap. CDR1 and CDR2 (germline): GTSNPN, SVGIG (reference sequence). CDR3 in amino acids: CAWSADTQNIQYF. The CDR3 nucleotides read TGTGCCTGGAGTGCGGACACACAAAACATTCAGTACTTC.

In this sample, this clonotype turned up a few times. The chain couples TRBV15 to TRBJ2-7; 11 bases line up with TRBD2. The CDR3 is 17 residues long. Trimming cost V 5 bases and J 7 bases; bases outside gene matches: 16. CDR1 and CDR2 (germline): LNHNV, YYDKDF (reference sequence). In nucleotides, the CDR3 is TGTGCCACCAGCGGTCGGGAGACTAGCGGGGCCCTGGGTGAGCAGTACTTC. Amino acids: CATSGRETSGALGEQYF.

V gene TRBV29-1 combines with J gene TRBJ2-5; D is unclear. Germline assignment: CDR1 SQVTM and CDR2 ANQGSEA. The CDR3 covers 14 residues. Trimming took 4 bases from V and 1 from J, leaving 13 bases between them. The CDR3 sequence is CSVAWGRVQETQYF. Written as DNA, the CDR3 is TGCAGCGTTGCGTGGGGAAGAGTCCAAGAGACCCAGTACTTC.

CDR3 sequence: CASSQSLTGGAETQYF. As DNA, the CDR3 is TGTGCCAGCAGCCAATCCCTCACAGGGGGCGCGGAGACCCAGTACTTC. The rearrangement links TRBV7-3 to TRBJ2-5; 9 positions match TRBD1. The CDR3 runs to 16 residues. From germline, CDR1 is SGHTA and CDR2 FQGTGA. V was pared by 5 bases and J by 5 bases, with 12 bases of the junction left unmatched.

This clonotype occurred a few times. The chain employs TRBV11-2 and TRBJ2-3; D unclear. V was shortened by 0 bases and J by 5 bases, with 9 bases between the two germline ends. The length of the CDR3 is 14 residues. CDR1 SGHAT and CDR2 FQNNGV come from the germline V gene. The CDR3 reads CASSLDLGLDTQYF. CDR3 nucleotide sequence: TGTGCCAGCAGCTTAGATTTGGGTTTAGATACGCAGTATTTT.

This chain connects TRBV5-1 to TRBJ2-1; possible D gene TRBD1, 6 bases. Germline-derived CDR1 and CDR2 are SGHRS and YFSETQ. The CDR3 contains 14 residues. Between the trimmed V and J ends, which lost 2 bases and 7 bases, there was a span of 13 bases. The chain's CDR3 is CASSFGAQGNEQFF. The CDR3 DNA sequence: TGCGCCAGCAGCTTCGGGGCCCAGGGGAATGAGCAGTTCTTC. Combining the CDR3 with reference TRBV5-1 and TRBJ2-1 gives the whole variable domain KAGVTQTPRYLIKTRGQQVTLSCSPISGHRSVSWYQQTPGQGLQFLFEYFSETQRNKGNFPGRFSGRQFSNSRSEMNVSTLELGDSALYLCASSFGAQGNEQFFGPGTRLTVL.

CDR3 in DNA: TGCAGTGCTAGGAGCACCCCAGGGGGCGCGGGATACAGCAATCAGCCCCAGCATTTT. This encodes CSARSTPGGAGYSNQPQHF. V gene TRBV20-1 combines with J gene TRBJ1-5; 8 bases match TRBD1. This CDR3 contains 19 residues. V dropped 3 bases and J dropped 1; count of bases not matched to a gene: 17. Germline V gene data show CDR1 as DFQATT and CDR2 as SNEGSKA (reference sequence).

The chain combines TRBV5-8 with TRBJ2-7; D remains unclear. The CDR3 totals 15 residues. Germline lookup yields CDR1 SGHTS and CDR2 YDEGEE. V was clipped by 7 bases and J by 5 bases, with 22 bases between them. The CDR3, as DNA: TGTGCCAGCGAGTACGGTACGAAATCCGCCCACGAGCAGTACTTC. Translated: CASEYGTKSAHEQYF.

This clonotype was recorded many times. CDR3 protein: CASSGRDGYHTEAFF. CDR3 bases: TGTGCCAGCTCCGGCCGGGACGGATATCACACTGAAGCTTTCTTT. J is TRBJ1-1 and V is TRBV18; tentatively, D is TRBD1 (5 bases). Deletions cut 6 bases from V and 3 bases from J, with 17 bases between. Germline loops: CDR1 KGHSH, CDR2 LQKENI. There are 15 residues in the CDR3.

This clonotype was counted between two and nine times. The genes are TRBV6-5 and TRBJ1-6; D ambiguous. CDR1 is MNHEY, CDR2 SVGAGI, per germline. V was pared by 3 bases and J by 12 bases, with 12 bases between. The CDR3 has 13 residues. The CDR3 reads CASSYSGFKPLHF. The DNA of the CDR3 is TGTGCCAGCAGTTATTCTGGATTCAAACCCCTCCACTTT.

This clonotype has at least ten counts. V is TRBV6-1 and J is TRBJ2-2; no definite D call. V was trimmed by 5 bases and J by 0 bases, leaving 13 bases between them. The germline V gene encodes CDR1 MNHNS and CDR2 SASEGT. The CDR3 contains 16 residues. The CDR3 DNA reads as TGTGCCAGCAGTCGTCAGATAAACCCGAACACCGGGGAGCTGTTTTTT. It encodes CASSRQINPNTGELFF.

Only one count was recorded for this clonotype. J is TRBJ2-1 and V is TRBV6-4, with 10 bases fitting TRBD2. Looked up from germline, CDR1 is MRHNA and CDR2 is SNTAGT. Trimming cost V 3 bases and J 0 bases; bases outside gene matches: 5. This CDR3 is 17 amino acids long. This CDR3 is CASSERPSGSSYNEQFF. The CDR3 region has the DNA TGTGCCAGCAGTGAAAGGCCTAGCGGGAGCTCCTACAATGAGCAGTTCTTC.

The chain couples TRBV6-1 to TRBJ1-5; 7 nucleotides agree with TRBD1. The V segment lost 1 base and the J segment 7 bases; nucleotides outside the gene matches: 16. Germline V CDR1 and CDR2: MNHNS, SASEGT. This CDR3 has 18 amino acids. In nucleotides, the CDR3 is TGTGCCAGCAGTGAAGAGTTTTTCGGGACAGTTAGGCCCCAGCCCCAGCATTTT. It codes for CASSEEFFGTVRPQPQHF.

This clonotype was seen ten or more times. The chain combines TRBV13 with TRBJ2-7; 8 nucleotides match TRBD2. The germline V gene encodes CDR1 PRHDT and CDR2 FYEKMQ (reference sequence). J lost 6 bases, V lost 5 bases, and 6 bases had no gene match. This CDR3 is 13 amino acids long. The CDR3 bases are TGTGCCAGCAGCAGCGGGAGCGCGGGCGAGCAGTACTTC. It translates to CASSSGSAGEQYF. The full variable domain, completed using reference TRBV13 and TRBJ2-7, is AAGVIQSPRHLIKEKRETATLKCYPIPRHDTVYWYQQGPGQDPQFLISFYEKMQSDKGSIPDRFSAQQFSDYHSELNMSSLELGDSALYFCASSSGSAGEQYFGPGTRLTVT.

This clonotype came up once. This chain connects TRBV14 to TRBJ1-6; 8 nucleotides match TRBD1. This CDR3 region has 16 residues. With 2 bases clipped from V and 7 bases from J, the junction kept 7 bases outside the gene matches. Germline V CDR1 and CDR2: SGHDN, FVKESK. The CDR3 DNA reads TGTGCCAGCAGCCAAATAACAGGGGGAAAAAATTCACCCCTCCACTTT. Translated: CASSQITGGKNSPLHF.

This clonotype was observed at least ten times. This chain joins TRBV6-1 and TRBJ2-7, with D uncertain. From germline, CDR1 is MNHNS and CDR2 SASEGT. V was shortened by 2 bases and J by 3 bases, with 11 bases between the two germline ends. The CDR3 consists of 14 residues. CDR3: CASSEPRVGYEQYF. The CDR3 bases are TGTGCCAGCAGTGAACCCCGGGTTGGCTACGAGCAGTACTTC.

The chain has TRBV5-8 and TRBJ1-2; 8 bases are shared with TRBD1. The CDR3 contains 16 residues. V shed 0 bases and J 8 bases; nucleotides not matched to a gene: 12. CDR1 SGHTS and CDR2 YDEGEE come from the germline V gene. CDR3 in amino acids: CASSLETTGAVRGYTF. The CDR3 DNA follows: TGTGCCAGCAGCTTGGAAACGACAGGGGCGGTTCGGGGCTACACCTTC.